This TCR beta chain was obtained from a study of blood T cell repertoires in COVID-19. Study-wide context: PBMCs, B-cell-depleted T cells, or T cells provided the cDNA or gDNA that made up the material.

Worth noting for this clone: Other DNA sequences from this sample encode an identical CDR3 as well.

The V gene's germline CDR1 is GTSNPN and CDR2 SVGIG (reference sequence). The length of the CDR3 is 13 residues. V was clipped by 0 bases and J by 7 bases; unmatched bases: 0. Only in-frame clones appear in the TCRdb table, and some are missing; sequencing was by immunoSEQ multiplex PCR. The table lists 300,000 to 400,000 clones, about 90% of them singletons. Sequencing was performed on peripheral blood. This TCR was sampled from a woman in her fifties or sixties who had recovered from COVID-19. The V call is TRBV30, the J call TRBJ1-6, with 7 bases aligning to TRBD1. This CDR3 reads CAWSVQGNSPLHF. The CDR3 DNA reads as TGTGCCTGGAGTGTACAGGGGAATTCACCCCTCCACTTT. The whole variable domain, filled in from reference TRBV30 and TRBJ1-6, reads SQTIHQWPATLVQPVGSPLSLECTVEGTSNPNLYWYRQAAGRGLQLLFYSVGIGQISSEVPQNLSASRPQDRQFILSSKKLLLSDSGFYLCAWSVQGNSPLHFGNGTRLTVT.